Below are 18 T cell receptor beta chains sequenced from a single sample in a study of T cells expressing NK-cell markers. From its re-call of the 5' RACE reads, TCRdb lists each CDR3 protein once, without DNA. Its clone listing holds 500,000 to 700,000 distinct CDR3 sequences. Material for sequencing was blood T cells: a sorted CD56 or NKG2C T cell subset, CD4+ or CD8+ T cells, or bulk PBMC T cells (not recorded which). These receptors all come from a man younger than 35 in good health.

The CDR3 here is CASRGAGATSGANVLTF. J is TRBJ2-6 and V is TRBV12-3 or TRBV12-4; TCRdb returns TRBD2, unconfirmable since there is no DNA. CDR3 size: 17 residues.

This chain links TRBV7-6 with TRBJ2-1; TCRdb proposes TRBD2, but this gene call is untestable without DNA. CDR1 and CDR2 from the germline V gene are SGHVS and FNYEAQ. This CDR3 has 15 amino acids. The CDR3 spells CASSLTGTPLNEQFF.

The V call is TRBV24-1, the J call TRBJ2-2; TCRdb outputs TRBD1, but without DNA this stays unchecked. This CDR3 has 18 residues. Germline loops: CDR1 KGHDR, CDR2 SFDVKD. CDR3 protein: CATSDFSTGGELAGELFF.

CDR3 loop: CASSLWTSETQYF. J is TRBJ2-5 and V is TRBV7-7; TCRdb names TRBD2, which stays unverified in the absence of DNA. The length of the CDR3 is 13 residues. Germline CDR1 is SSHAT and CDR2 is FNYEAQ (reference sequence).

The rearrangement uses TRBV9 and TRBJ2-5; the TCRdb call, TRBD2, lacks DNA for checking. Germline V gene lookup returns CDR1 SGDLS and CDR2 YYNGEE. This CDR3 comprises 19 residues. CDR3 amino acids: CASSVALGTSGTYQETQYF.

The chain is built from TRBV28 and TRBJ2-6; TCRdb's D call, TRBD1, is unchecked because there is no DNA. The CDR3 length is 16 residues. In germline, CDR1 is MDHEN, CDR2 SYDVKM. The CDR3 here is CASSGNHPVGANVLTF.

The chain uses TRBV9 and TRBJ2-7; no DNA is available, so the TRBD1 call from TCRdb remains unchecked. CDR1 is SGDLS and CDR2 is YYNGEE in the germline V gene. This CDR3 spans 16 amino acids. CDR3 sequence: CASSVASDRASYEQYF. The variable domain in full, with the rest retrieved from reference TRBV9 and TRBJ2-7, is DSGVTQTPKHLITATGQRVTLRCSPRSGDLSVYWYQQSLDQGLQFLIQYYNGEERAKGNILERFSAQQFPDLHSELNLSSLELGDSALYFCASSVASDRASYEQYFGPGTRLTVT.

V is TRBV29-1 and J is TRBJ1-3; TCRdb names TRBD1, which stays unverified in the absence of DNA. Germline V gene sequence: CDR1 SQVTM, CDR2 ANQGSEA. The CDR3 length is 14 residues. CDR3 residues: CSVRTGSAGNTIYF.

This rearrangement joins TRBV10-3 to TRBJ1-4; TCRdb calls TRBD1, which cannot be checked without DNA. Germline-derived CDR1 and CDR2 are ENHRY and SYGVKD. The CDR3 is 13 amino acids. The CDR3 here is CATEQGRGEKLFF.

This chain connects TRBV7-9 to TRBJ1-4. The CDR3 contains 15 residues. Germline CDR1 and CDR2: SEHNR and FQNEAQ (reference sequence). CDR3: CASSLDSSRSEKLFF. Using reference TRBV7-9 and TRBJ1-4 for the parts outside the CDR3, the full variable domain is DTGVSQNPRHKITKRGQNVTFRCDPISEHNRLYWYRQTLGQGPEFLTYFQNEAQLEKSRLLSDRFSAERPKGSFSTLEIQRTEQGDSAMYLCASSLDSSRSEKLFFGSGTQLSVL.

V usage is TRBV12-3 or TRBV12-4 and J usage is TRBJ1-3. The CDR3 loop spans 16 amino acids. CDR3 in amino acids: CASSFFLGSSGNTIYF.

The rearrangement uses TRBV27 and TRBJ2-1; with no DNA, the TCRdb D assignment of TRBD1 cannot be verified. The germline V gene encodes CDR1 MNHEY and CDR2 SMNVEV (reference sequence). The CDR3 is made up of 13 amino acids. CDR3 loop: CASSFPPGGEQFF.

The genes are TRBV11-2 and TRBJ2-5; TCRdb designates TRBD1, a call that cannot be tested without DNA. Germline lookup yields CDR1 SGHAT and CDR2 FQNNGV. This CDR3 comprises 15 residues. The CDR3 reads CASSRQGAMVETQYF.

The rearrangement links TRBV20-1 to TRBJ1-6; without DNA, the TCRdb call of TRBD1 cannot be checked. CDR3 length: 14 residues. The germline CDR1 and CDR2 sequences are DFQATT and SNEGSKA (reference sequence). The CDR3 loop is CSARPGQDNSPLHF.

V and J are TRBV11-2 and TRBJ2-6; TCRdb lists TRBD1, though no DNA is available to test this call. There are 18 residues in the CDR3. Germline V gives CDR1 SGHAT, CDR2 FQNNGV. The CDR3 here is CASSYKDRGHSGANVLTF.

The CDR3 here is CSAGPGQGRLYEQFF. V and J are TRBV20-1 and TRBJ2-1; the TCRdb D gene call, TRBD1, has no DNA to confirm it. Germline V gene sequence: CDR1 DFQATT, CDR2 SNEGSKA (reference sequence). The CDR3 consists of 15 residues.

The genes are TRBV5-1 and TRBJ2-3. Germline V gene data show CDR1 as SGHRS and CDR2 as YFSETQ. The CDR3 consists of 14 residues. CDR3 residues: CASSASTVTDTQYF.

The CDR3 loop reads CASSSTSGRLTDTQYF. The chain uses TRBV7-9 and TRBJ2-3; the D call of TRBD2 rests on TCRdb alone, since no DNA is present to check it. Germline V gene lookup returns CDR1 SEHNR and CDR2 FQNEAQ (reference sequence). The CDR3 covers 16 residues.